The text below deals with one TCR beta chain. Its antigen remains undetermined. No qualities accompany the bases; no much larger clone lies one base away. Trimming takes 3 bases from V and 1 base from J, and the germline ends sit 13 bases apart. The germline V gene yields SGDLS for CDR1 and YYNGEE for CDR2. Its CDR3 holds 15 amino acids, cysteine through phenylalanine. Just CDR3 DNA is preserved here, 45 bases in frame from base 1. Receptors were amplified or captured by the immunoSEQ multiplex PCR assay. For the multiplex PCR, a mixture combining 60 forward primers for TCR Vbeta segments and 13 reverse primers for TCR Jbeta segments was used. The CDR3 region of rearranged TCR beta genes was amplified from genomic DNA by a multiplex PCR assay. The amplified TCR beta libraries were sequenced on the Illumina HiSeq System as 87-base-pair reads. In the authors' own workflow: A later analysis counted around 72 million unique TCR beta chains across the 600 to 850 repertoires, and 9 million to 14 million of these chains were shared by at least two donors. To remove PCR and sequencing errors, raw reads were error-corrected and collapsed into unique sequences using a nearest-neighbor algorithm that merged closely related sequences. Alignment of CDR3 sequences to IMGT reference sequences was used to assign V, D and J gene segments. Each retained sequence needed at least a six-nucleotide match to both a V gene segment and a J gene segment. A rearrangement was called productive if the CDR3 had no stop codons and remained in frame with V and J, and every other rearrangement was called non-productive. Following IMGT convention, CDR3 was defined as the stretch from the second conserved V-encoded cysteine to the conserved J-encoded phenylalanine. Sequences without an unambiguous match to a single V gene segment were excluded from the earlier analysis of 450 to 650 of the donors. In an earlier analysis of a few hundred of the donors, V segments were called functional above 56.7% productive rearrangements and were called segregating when the between-donor standard deviation exceeded 5%. To diagnose cytomegalovirus status from the catalog of TCR beta chain sequences, a statistical classification framework was built. A later analysis assigned V and J genes by comparing TCR nucleotide sequences with IMGT/GENE-DB human TR gene sequences. The TCRdist pipeline was used in a later analysis to assign CDR3 sequences and most-parsimonious VDJ recombination scenarios. In a later analysis, each TCR beta chain was defined by its CDR3 amino acid sequence together with its V-gene family, and reads without a unique V-gene family were excluded. A later analysis removed roughly 590 highly shared, low-generation-probability nucleotide sequences to deal with suspected cross-contamination and a sequencing artifact. For each public chain, a later analysis derived a clonal expansion index from normalized ranks of inferred template counts within each repertoire. In a later analysis, generation probabilities were computed using a VDJ recombination model fitted to out-of-frame rearrangements, and the results were checked against IGoR. A later analysis scored TCR-TCR, TCR-HLA and TCR-CMV co-occurrence with hypergeometric tests, applying a repertoire-size bias correction to TCR pairs. A later analysis estimated false discovery rates by permuting HLA or CMV assignments 20 times. A later analysis grouped co-occurring TCRs with DBSCAN, adding TCRdist sequence similarity when clustering within HLA-allele-positive subsets. For co-occurrence clustering, repertoires with fewer than 30,000 or more than 120,000 public chains were excluded, along with four or five repertoires with anomalous nucleotide sharing. TCRdb limited this immuneACCESS table to in-frame rearrangements with V and J called. A share of clones is missing; checked studies link under half to unresolved V genes, and the rest is unexplained. D and trimming come from the DNA, and the V and J calls and clone size come from that table. The sample table contains around 160,000 clones; only one count was recorded for about 80% of them. The ten biggest clones cover 9.7% of the sample.

This sample was included in a study of cytomegalovirus exposure and HLA in healthy donors (dated by TCRdb to 2015 to 2018). Notes on the research overall: An earlier analysis of roughly 500 of the donors reported about 290 Gb of sequence data and 100 million to 140 million unique TCR beta sequences from some 180 million T cells. An early release covering roughly 600 HLA-typed donors comprised 250 to 350 gigabases of sequencing data and 85 million or so unique TCR sequences. Among the roughly 410 genotyped donors, 81% belonged to the genetic ancestry cluster associated with self-reported Caucasian donors. The study was designed to test whether signatures of past pathogen exposure could be identified by cataloging public T cell receptors. The study profiled the T cell repertoires of 500 to 800 subjects by immunosequencing and related them to cytomegalovirus serostatus. Along with the approximately 700-subject first cohort, a separate validation cohort of over a hundred different subjects was used. To predict cytomegalovirus infection status, the study combined high-throughput TCR immunosequencing, statistical association of individual TCRs with disease status, and machine learning. To study patterns of TCR occurrence, a later analysis re-analyzed previously published TCR beta repertoires from more than 550 donors and added high-resolution HLA genotyping. Rather than drawing on any new phenotypic data, the later analysis identified candidate immune exposures from TCR beta sequences and the way those sequences occurred across donors. To decide whether each TCR beta V gene segment behaved as functional or pseudogenic, an earlier analysis of several hundred of the donors relied on high-throughput TCR beta sequencing. Alongside the repertoire data, information on donor age, sex, ethnicity and CMV serostatus was compiled. In a later genetic analysis, genome-wide SNP genotypes for about three fifths of the 666 donors were used, and that subset was treated as a discovery cohort. Every discovery cohort repertoire had been produced on one sequencing platform. Class I and class II HLA loci were covered by the typing at four-digit resolution. The number of donors typed differed by locus, with roughly 620-640 for A, B, C, DRB1 and DQB1, around 500 for DQA1, 606 for DPA1, and approximately 470 for DPB1. Because of strong linkage in the cohort, roughly 5 DR-DQ haplotypes were treated as single units for association and clustering. Among roughly 370 genotyped donors of the cohort, an average of roughly 240,000 unique TCR beta nucleotide sequences were sequenced per donor, roughly 20% of them non-productive. Results the study describes overall, beyond this receptor: The study gave a list of some 150 TCR beta chains associated with cytomegalovirus. Some IMGT-functional V segments, including TRBV6-2 and TRBV6-3, could not be told apart with the 87-base-pair reads, so those segments were excluded. The cohort was sequenced for TCR beta chains only, and without alpha or paired-chain data the features that could be detected were limited. In a later analysis, most CMV-associated TCR beta chains were found to appear HLA-restricted, with HLA associations seemingly driven largely by CMV exposure. Across donors, most TCR sequences were observed very rarely, whereas some public TCRs were present in many individuals. In an earlier analysis of roughly 500 of the donors, most TCR beta V segments appeared in productive rearrangements about 87% or about 30% of the time, broadly matching IMGT annotations. Approximately 16 rarely observed V segments, including chromosome 9 orphons, were excluded from the earlier analysis of 550 to 700 of the donors because counts were too low. According to a later analysis, TCR association rates differed among HLA loci, with DRB1 alleles showing the most associated TCRs and HLA-C alleles showing the fewest. It was suggested by the authors that the approach could potentially be generalized to other disease states and immunological phenotypes. The classifier was reported to diagnose cytomegalovirus status with high specificity and sensitivity in both the original and validation cohorts. In a later analysis, 15,000 to 20,000 TCR beta sequences were associated with specific HLA alleles at a false discovery rate of 0.05. The presence/absence analyses assumed that sequencing depth was roughly uniform across donors, and that assumption may not be true. A later genetic analysis associated a missense DCLRE1C variant with V-gene and J-gene trimming of TCR beta chains, and an independent cohort replicated the association. In a later genetic analysis, fewer N-insertions in productive TCRs were reported among donors in an Asian-associated ancestry cluster than the approximately 630-donor mean. For the cohort, immune exposure information was limited to CMV serostatus. A later analysis reported that several top co-occurrence clusters appeared linked to parvovirus B19, influenza, CMV and Epstein-Barr virus. Correlated functional status among segregating V segments might reflect linkage disequilibrium, but an unknown experimental factor could not be ruled out. A further reported finding was that TCR beta sequences accurately predicted the HLA-A and HLA-B alleles for most subjects in the first cohort. In a later analysis, HLA-associated TCR beta chains were found to be more clonally expanded and to have lower generation probabilities than equally common non-associated chains. A group of highly shared sequence variants was considered likely to be a technical artifact of the sequencing pipeline. Because some donors lacked HLA typing at each locus, the association tests relied only on the typed subset. When HLA alleles, especially DR and DQ, strongly co-occurred, attributing TCR associations to individual alleles was difficult. A few of the identified cytomegalovirus-associated TCR beta chains were confirmed in vitro to be specific for cytomegalovirus antigens.

In total, roughly 670 healthy bone marrow donors made up the cohort. Cohort members were all nominally healthy when sampled, although unrecorded immune exposures were likely present. The donor was CMV seropositive and was included in the group of 250 to 300 seropositive cohort members. Every donor gave a peripheral blood sample, and the peripheral blood mononuclear cells from that sample were used for TCR beta sequencing. Genomic DNA extraction from the blood cell samples was performed with the Qiagen DNeasy Blood Extraction Kit. Sequenced input: PBMCs. The source of this sequence is a man between 18 and 29 years old in good health and CMV-seropositive. The rearrangement joined TRBV9 to TRBJ1-1; the D gene assignment is ambiguous. The DNA sequence is TGTGCCAGCAGCGACAACCCAGATCGGAACACTGAAGCTTTCTTT. It encodes CASSDNPDRNTEAFF.